These 9 T cell receptor beta chains share one sample of origin, sequenced in a study of CD8 T cells in ankylosing spondylitis. From the 5' RACE reads, TCRdb called clonotypes with MiXCR, one entry per CDR3 protein. The sample lists around 250,000 distinct CDR3 sequences, under 35% seen once, with 4% to 5% in the top ten. What was sequenced was blood, either unsorted or a sorted T cell fraction (not recorded which). All receptors derive from a male donor with ankylosing spondylitis or in good health (not recorded which).

This chain links TRBV5-1 with TRBJ2-7; a possible D gene is TRBD1 (6 bases). V lost 1 base to trimming and J lost 3 bases, with 17 bases between them. The CDR3 loop spans 16 amino acids. Per germline, CDR1 SGHRS and CDR2 YFSETQ. The CDR3: CASSLHPDSVSYEQYF. The CDR3 DNA sequence: TGCGCCAGCAGCTTGCACCCGGACAGCGTCAGCTACGAGCAGTACTTC.

The rearrangement links TRBV20-1 to TRBJ2-1; TRBD1 agrees at 7 bases. V lost 6 bases to trimming and J lost 5 bases; unmatched junction nucleotides: 13. There are 15 residues in the CDR3. Germline V gives CDR1 DFQATT, CDR2 SNEGSKA (reference sequence). CDR3 nucleotide sequence: TGCAGTGCATCGGGACAGCCGAAAAGAAACAATGAGCAGTTCTTC. Translating it yields CSASGQPKRNNEQFF.

The V gene is TRBV7-8, the J gene TRBJ2-1; 9 nucleotides align to TRBD2. Germline CDR1 reads SGHVS; CDR2 reads FQNEAQ. The CDR3 contains 16 residues. Trimming removed 7 bases from V and 2 bases from J; junction bases left unmatched: 9. In DNA, the CDR3 is TGTGCCAGCACCGGAGGACTAGCGCGGACCTACAATGAGCAGTTCTTC. It translates to CASTGGLARTYNEQFF.

The V call is TRBV16, the J call TRBJ2-1; no firm D call. The CDR3 sequence is 12 residues long. Germline V gene lookup returns CDR1 KGHSY and CDR2 FQNENV. V lost 2 bases and J 9 bases, leaving 8 bases between the germline ends. The CDR3 region has the DNA TGTGCCAGCAGCCAACGTGGCGGTGAGCAGTTCTTC. This encodes CASSQRGGEQFF.

The genes are TRBV7-2 and TRBJ1-1; the D is unclear. This CDR3 has 16 residues. Germline V lookup: CDR1 SGHTA, CDR2 FQGNSA. Between the trimmed V and J ends, which lost 8 bases and 1 base, there was a span of 20 bases. The CDR3, as DNA: TGTGCCAGCTGGGATGGTCTCGGCCGTTCGAACACTGAAGCTTTCTTT. Amino acids: CASWDGLGRSNTEAFF.

The rearrangement links TRBV5-5 to TRBJ2-7, with 8 bases that match TRBD2. The length of the CDR3 is 16 residues. The V gene's germline CDR1 is SGHKS and CDR2 YYEKEE (reference sequence). With 0 bases clipped from V and 3 bases from J, the junction kept 8 bases outside the gene matches. The CDR3 spells CASSLGPRGDLYEQYF. CDR3 nucleotides: TGTGCCAGCAGCTTGGGGCCGCGGGGGGATCTCTACGAGCAGTACTTC.

The chain has TRBV6-5 and TRBJ2-7, with D tentatively TRBD2 (6 bases). The V gene's germline CDR1 is MNHEY and CDR2 SVGAGI. Trimming removed 0 bases at V and 3 bases at J, with 9 bases between. The CDR3 totals 14 residues. The CDR3 here is CASSYSVEGYEQYF. CDR3 nucleotide sequence: TGTGCCAGCAGTTACTCGGTGGAGGGCTACGAGCAGTACTTC.

The V gene is TRBV12-3 or TRBV12-4, the J gene TRBJ2-1; 8 bases map to TRBD2. The CDR3 extends over 17 amino acids. Losses at the gene ends were 1 base for V and 7 bases for J; bases not matched to a gene: 12. The CDR3 protein is CASSLGLAGGLRNEQFF. The CDR3 DNA reads TGTGCCAGCAGTTTAGGGCTAGCGGGTGGGCTGAGGAATGAGCAGTTCTTC.

This clonotype has more than one count but fewer than ten. The J gene is TRBJ2-2, the V gene TRBV20-1; 8 positions match TRBD1. Unmatched junction bases numbered 1, after V lost 1 base and J lost 6 bases. CDR3 size: 13 residues. Germline loops: CDR1 DFQATT, CDR2 SNEGSKA (reference sequence). The CDR3 DNA sequence: TGCAGTGCTAGAGCAGGGGGCCCCGGGGAGCTGTTTTTT. Encoded protein: CSARAGGPGELFF.